The rows below give T cell receptor beta chains drawn from one sample of a study of Ad26.COV2.S vaccination and SARS-CoV-2 variants. The data were produced by immunoSEQ multiplex PCR, yet TCRdb's version contains in-frame clones alone and is incomplete. The sample holds some 500,000 clones; about 88% are singletons and the top ten take about 2.5%. The material sequenced was peripheral blood, taken in a trial of Ad26.COV2.S vaccine versus placebo. These receptors came from a person between 18 and 65 years old who received the Ad26.COV2.S COVID-19 vaccine or a placebo. CDR3s include the opening cysteine and the closing phenylalanine or tryptophan. A D gene is named only where the DNA matches it firmly. Rows may omit the clone size; those that give it use once, few, many or a size class.

DNA,CDR3,V,size,J,D
TGTGCCAGCAGTTTGGGGGGCAGGTATGGCTACACCTTC,CASSLGGRYGYTF,TRBV28,-,TRBJ1-2,-
TGTGCCAGCTCACCTGGACAGGCAACTAATGAAAAACTGTTTTTT,CASSPGQATNEKLFF,TRBV18,-,TRBJ1-4,TRBD1
TGTGCCACGCAGACTAGCGGTGAGACCCAGTACTTC,CATQTSGETQYF,TRBV10-3,-,TRBJ2-5,TRBD2
TGTGCCATCAGTGGGGGGCCCAGGGGAGATACGCAGTATTTT,CAISGGPRGDTQYF,TRBV10-3,-,TRBJ2-3,-
TGTGCTAGTTCGCCGGCCGCGGGAGGGTACAATGAGCAGTTCTTC,CASSPAAGGYNEQFF,TRBV12-5,-,TRBJ2-1,TRBD2
TGTGCCAGTAAACCTTCGGACAGGGAAACTGAAGCTTTCTTT,CASKPSDRETEAFF,TRBV19,-,TRBJ1-1,TRBD1
TGTGCCAGCAGCCTACAAACAGGGCCAGGGGTTACGCAGTATTTT,CASSLQTGPGVTQYF,TRBV11-2,-,TRBJ2-3,-
TGTGCCAGCAGCTTAGAGGCCGCCTTTTCTGGAAACACCATATATTTT,CASSLEAAFSGNTIYF,TRBV11-3,-,TRBJ1-3,-
TGTGCCAGCAGCGCCGGGGCAAGCCTTTATGAAAAACTGTTTTTT,CASSAGASLYEKLFF,TRBV28,-,TRBJ1-4,-
TGCAGTGCTAGAGCCAACACTGAAGCTTTCTTT,CSARANTEAFF,TRBV20-1,-,TRBJ1-1,-
TGCAGCGTTGGGGCCACCTTCTATGGCTACACCTTC,CSVGATFYGYTF,TRBV29-1,-,TRBJ1-2,-
TGTGCCAGCTCACCGGGGGTAGGGGCTGAGCCCCAGCATTTT,CASSPGVGAEPQHF,TRBV18,once,TRBJ1-5,-
TGTGCCAGCAGCCCCACACAAGGCGGGAACACCATATATTTT,CASSPTQGGNTIYF,TRBV7-9,-,TRBJ1-3,-
TGCGCCAGCAGCCGGAGGGGTTCACCCCTCCACTTT,CASSRRGSPLHF,TRBV4-3,-,TRBJ1-6,-
TGTGCCAGCAGTGAGGGATATAGCAATCAGCCCCAGCATTTT,CASSEGYSNQPQHF,TRBV2,-,TRBJ1-5,-
TGTGCCAGTAGTGAGTTAAGGGGGGGACAGACCCAGTACTTC,CASSELRGGQTQYF,TRBV19,-,TRBJ2-5,-
TGTGCCAGCTCACGGACTAGCGACACAGATACGCAGTATTTT,CASSRTSDTDTQYF,TRBV18,-,TRBJ2-3,TRBD2
TGTGCCAGCAGAAGGACGGTAAATTCACCCCTCCACTTT,CASRRTVNSPLHF,TRBV12-3/TRBV12-4,-,TRBJ1-6,-
TGTGCCAGCAGCTTCTCCGACAGGGGTACTGAAGCTTTCTTT,CASSFSDRGTEAFF,TRBV7-9,-,TRBJ1-1,TRBD1
TGTCCTGGGAGCGCCGACTATCCAACAGGAGACACAGATACGCAGTATTTT,CPGSADYPTGDTDTQYF,TRBV22-1,-,TRBJ2-3,-
TGTGCCAGCAGCCGAGACGGCTATAATTCACCCCTCCACTTT,CASSRDGYNSPLHF,TRBV11-2,-,TRBJ1-6,-
TGTGCCTCCTACTGGGCGGGAGGGCCTACCGGGGAGCTGTTTTTT,CASYWAGGPTGELFF,TRBV28,-,TRBJ2-2,TRBD2
TGTGCCAGCAGCTTACCGACTAGCGGGAGTACCGGGGAGCTGTTTTTT,CASSLPTSGSTGELFF,TRBV7-3,-,TRBJ2-2,TRBD2
TGTGCCAGCAGCTTAGTCGGCAGGGGCATAGCTGAAGCTTTCTTT,CASSLVGRGIAEAFF,TRBV7-2,-,TRBJ1-1,-
TGTGCCAGCAGTTACGTCGTGGGGGGGGAGACCCAGTACTTC,CASSYVVGGETQYF,TRBV6-5,-,TRBJ2-5,TRBD2
TGCAGCGTTGGGCAACGCAATCAGCCCCAGCATTTT,CSVGQRNQPQHF,TRBV29-1,-,TRBJ1-5,-